In this sample, the clone carrying this T cell receptor (beta chain) turned up once. As yet, its antigen is unknown. TCRdb keeps only in-frame clones here, not all; method: immunoSEQ multiplex PCR. The sample lists tens of thousands of clones, 95% to 98% seen once, with approximately 0.52% in the top ten. This sample was taken from a study of Tregs in tolerant kidney transplant recipients. Study-level results: Nucleotide sequences could not be compared across some patients' samples due to primer changes.

Unstimulated Tregs (CD4+CD25+CD127-) and CD4+CD25- non-Tregs were sorted from PBMCs. The V segment lost 10 bases and the J segment 1 base; nucleotides outside the gene matches: 5. The germline gives CDR1 SGHTA, CDR2 FQGTGA. The length of the CDR3 is 14 residues. The chain uses TRBV7-3 and TRBJ2-2; TRBD1 aligns across 8 bases. The sequencing here drew on CD4+ T cells from blood, taken before the transplant. This clonotype was sampled from a human donor who received a combined kidney and bone marrow transplant. The chain's CDR3 is CATRGRLNTGELFF. CDR3 nucleotides: TGTGCCACCAGGGGGCGGTTGAACACCGGGGAGCTGTTTTTT.